The entry that follows covers one T cell receptor beta chain sequence. Across 24 US areas, participants ranged in age from roughly 18 to 89 years. The study recruited exposed participants who had met a COVID-19 case within 2 weeks before entry. Assay used: immunoSEQ multiplex PCR; TCRdb lists only in-frame clones, some missing. Of nearly 250,000 clones in the sample, 85% to 90% are singletons; the top ten hold around 0.85%. CDR1 and CDR2 (germline): LNHDA, SQIVND (reference sequence). V lost 7 bases and J lost 1; bases outside the gene matches: 11. The CDR3 is made up of 16 amino acids. This record belongs to a study of blood T cell repertoires in COVID-19. About the study: The samples span acute and convalescent COVID-19 from the United States, Italy and Spain. T cells, B-cell-depleted T cells, or PBMCs provided the cDNA or gDNA that served as material.

The sequenced material came from PBMCs or T cells enriched from blood (not recorded which). J is TRBJ1-1 and V is TRBV19, with 8 bases aligning to TRBD1. The sequence came from a man aged 45-65 years who had been exposed to COVID-19. CDR3 sequence reads: CASTPLGTGRNTEAFF. The CDR3 DNA reads as TGTGCCAGTACCCCTCTAGGGACAGGAAGGAACACTGAAGCTTTCTTT.